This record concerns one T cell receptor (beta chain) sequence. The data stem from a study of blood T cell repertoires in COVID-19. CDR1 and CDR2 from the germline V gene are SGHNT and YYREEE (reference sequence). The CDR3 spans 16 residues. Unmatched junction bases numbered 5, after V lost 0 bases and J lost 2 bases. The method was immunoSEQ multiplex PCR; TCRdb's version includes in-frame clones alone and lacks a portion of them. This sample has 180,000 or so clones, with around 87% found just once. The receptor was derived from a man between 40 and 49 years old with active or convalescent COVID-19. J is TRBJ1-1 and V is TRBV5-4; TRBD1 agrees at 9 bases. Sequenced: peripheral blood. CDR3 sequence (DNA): TGTGCCAGCAGCTTGGGTCCAACAGGGGGCAACACTGAAGCTTTCTTT. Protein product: CASSLGPTGGNTEAFF.